These T cell receptor beta chains were read from a single sample in a study of blood T cell repertoires in COVID-19. Method: immunoSEQ multiplex PCR; TCRdb's copy keeps in-frame clones and lacks some. Found here are around 78,000 clones, 85% to 90% of them singletons; the top ten hold about a tenth. The sample was peripheral blood. The receptors were sampled from a man between 65 and 85 years old with active or convalescent COVID-19. CDR3s include the opening cysteine and the closing phenylalanine or tryptophan. The D gene is left open where the match is weak. Rows give clone size only sometimes, using once, few, many, or a class for an expanded clone.

V gene	D gene	J gene	clone size	CDR3 DNA	CDR3 protein
TRBV7-9	-	TRBJ2-1	-	TGTGCCAGCAGCTTCGGAGGGACGGATATCAATGAGCAGTTCTTC	CASSFGGTDINEQFF
TRBV14	TRBD2	TRBJ2-3	-	TGTGCCAGCAGCCAAGATCTAGCGGTTAACACAGATACGCAGTATTTT	CASSQDLAVNTDTQYF
TRBV5-5	-	TRBJ1-5	-	TGTGCCAGCAGCTTGGGTCTGTCCGGTAGCAATCAGCCCCAGCATTTT	CASSLGLSGSNQPQHF
TRBV2	TRBD1	TRBJ2-4	-	TGTGCCAGCGCGAACAGGGGGCCTGGCAAAAACATTCAGTACTTC	CASANRGPGKNIQYF
TRBV3-1/TRBV3-2	-	TRBJ2-5	-	TGTGCCAGCAGCCAAAAGCGGGAGACCCAGTACTTC	CASSQKRETQYF
TRBV7-3	-	TRBJ1-1	once	TGTGCCAGCAGCTGGGGACAGAACACTGAAGCTTTCTTT	CASSWGQNTEAFF
TRBV6-1	TRBD1	TRBJ1-2	-	TGTGCCAGCAGTGAACTATACCGGCAGGGGGAGGGCTACACCTTC	CASSELYRQGEGYTF
TRBV4-1	TRBD2	TRBJ2-1	-	TGCGCCAGCAGCCATAGCGGGGTGAGGGTGCGTGAGCAGTTCTTC	CASSHSGVRVREQFF
TRBV28	-	TRBJ1-3	-	TGTGCCAGCAGTTTACGGGAAGGGAGCTCTGGAAACACCATATATTTT	CASSLREGSSGNTIYF
TRBV5-1	TRBD1	TRBJ2-2	-	TGCGCCAGTAATGACAGGGGGTCCGGGGAGCTGTTTTTT	CASNDRGSGELFF
TRBV6-6	-	TRBJ1-1	-	TGTGCCAGCAGGCAGGAAGCTTTCTTT	CASRQEAFF
TRBV9	-	TRBJ2-2	-	TGTGCCAGCAGCGGCGGGCCTCAGGAAGGGGAGCTGTTTTTT	CASSGGPQEGELFF
TRBV15	-	TRBJ1-2	-	TGTGCCACCAGCAGAGATGTCAGGGGTCACTATGGCTACACCTTC	CATSRDVRGHYGYTF
TRBV10-3	TRBD1	TRBJ1-4	-	TGTGCCATCAGGGAGACAGGGAATGAAAAACTGTTTTTT	CAIRETGNEKLFF
TRBV30	-	TRBJ1-2	-	TGTGCCTGGAGTAAGGGACTCAGTCGAAACTATGGCTACACCTTC	CAWSKGLSRNYGYTF
TRBV11-2	TRBD2	TRBJ2-7	-	TGTGCCAGCAGCCCGAGGACTAGCGGGAGCTCCTACGAGCAGTACTTC	CASSPRTSGSSYEQYF
TRBV27	-	TRBJ2-7	-	TGTGCCAGCAGTTTATGGGCAGGTGCCACCTACGAGCAGTACTTC	CASSLWAGATYEQYF
TRBV5-1	TRBD1	TRBJ1-1	-	TGCGCCAGCAGTCTCAGGGGGCTTGTGAACACTGAAGCTTTCTTT	CASSLRGLVNTEAFF
TRBV5-1	TRBD1	TRBJ2-3	once	TGCGCCAGCAGCTGGGGGACAGGGGAAACAGATACGCAGTATTTT	CASSWGTGETDTQYF
TRBV5-4	TRBD1	TRBJ1-5	-	TGTGCCAGCAGCTCCCCGGGACAGGGGTATCAGCCCCAGCATTTT	CASSSPGQGYQPQHF
TRBV6-1	-	TRBJ2-7	-	TGTGCCAGCAGTGAAGTTATTGGCGGAGGGGCCTACGAGCAGTACTTC	CASSEVIGGGAYEQYF
TRBV6-2/TRBV6-3	TRBD1	TRBJ1-2	-	TGTGCCAGTAGTGAGCAGGGGGCTTACTATGGCTACACCTTC	CASSEQGAYYGYTF
TRBV24-1	-	TRBJ2-2	once	TGTGCCACCAGTGGAGACTATTTTGGTGGGCTGTTTTTT	CATSGDYFGGLFF
TRBV19	-	TRBJ1-2	once	TGTGCCAGTAACTACGCCGGGAGGGGCGACTATGGCTACACCTTC	CASNYAGRGDYGYTF
TRBV7-2	TRBD1	TRBJ1-2	few	TGTGCCAGCAGCCCGTACAACAGGGGTTTCGCCTATGGCTACACCTTC	CASSPYNRGFAYGYTF
TRBV19	TRBD1	TRBJ1-2	-	TGTGCCAGTAGTCCGGACAGGGTTGCCTATGGCTACACCTTC	CASSPDRVAYGYTF
TRBV28	-	TRBJ2-7	once	TGTGCCAGCTATGGGCCATCCTACGAGCAGTACTTC	CASYGPSYEQYF
TRBV28	-	TRBJ1-1	-	TGTGCCACCCACGGAGGCGGGGGGCGTTTAAGCACTGAAGCTTTCTTT	CATHGGGGRLSTEAFF
TRBV27	-	TRBJ1-6	-	TGTGCCAGCAGCTTTCGGTCCTATAATTCACCCCTCCACTTT	CASSFRSYNSPLHF
TRBV7-3	-	TRBJ1-1	-	TGTGCCAGCAGCTCCAGTCGAAGAACTGAAGCTTTCTTT	CASSSSRRTEAFF
TRBV3-1/TRBV3-2	TRBD1	TRBJ1-4	-	TGTGCCAGCAGCCGAGACAGGGTAACTAATGAAAAACTGTTTTTT	CASSRDRVTNEKLFF
TRBV5-1	-	TRBJ2-3	-	TGCGCCAGCAGCTTGGCGCCAGTGAGCACAGATACGCAGTATTTT	CASSLAPVSTDTQYF
TRBV6-2/TRBV6-3	-	TRBJ2-2	-	TGTGCCAGCAGTTATGGGGCGGGATCGAACACCGGGGAGCTGTTTTTT	CASSYGAGSNTGELFF
TRBV6-5	TRBD2	TRBJ2-7	-	TGTGCCAGCCACCTAGCGGGAAGTCCCGAGCAGTACTTC	CASHLAGSPEQYF
TRBV9	TRBD1	TRBJ1-1	-	TGTGCCAGCAGCCCTCGGACAGGGAGGACCACTGAAGCTTTCTTT	CASSPRTGRTTEAFF
TRBV11-1	-	TRBJ2-3	-	TGTGCCAGCAGCTTTAGTCGTGTCAAGACAGATACGCAGTATTTT	CASSFSRVKTDTQYF
TRBV5-1	TRBD2	TRBJ2-5	-	TGCGCCAGCAGCTGGGGGACTAGCCCTGAAGAGACCCAGTACTTC	CASSWGTSPEETQYF
TRBV28	TRBD1	TRBJ2-2	-	TGTGCCAGCAGTTCCCCAGGGACAGGGAAGCCGGGGGAGCTGTTTTTT	CASSSPGTGKPGELFF
TRBV24-1	-	TRBJ2-7	-	TGTGCCACCAGTCCTAGGGGCAGCTCTATAAACGAGCAGTACTTC	CATSPRGSSINEQYF
TRBV5-1	TRBD1	TRBJ1-1	-	TGCGCCAGCAGCTGGACAGGGACTGAAGCTTTCTTT	CASSWTGTEAFF
TRBV24-1	TRBD2	TRBJ2-7	-	TGTGCCACCAGTGATACAGCGGGAGGGCCCGGCGAGCAGTACTTC	CATSDTAGGPGEQYF
TRBV28	-	TRBJ2-1	-	TGTGCCAGCACCAAAAACAATGAGCAGTTCTTC	CASTKNNEQFF